This T cell receptor (beta chain) comes out of a study of T cells in Graves' hyperthyroidism and ophthalmopathy. Broader study findings: Ophthalmopathy was distinguished from stable hyperthyroidism by 13 V-J signatures.

Template material for amplifying TCR beta CDR3 regions consisted of RNA transcripts. Carried out on the TCR CDR3, a first-round RT-PCR used the HTBI primer set. One entry per CDR3 protein, called by TCRdb with MiXCR from the multiplex PCR reads. The table has around 290,000 distinct CDR3 sequences, approximately 15% seen once; the top ten hold around 57%. The CDR3 sequence is 18 residues long. Trimming at V came to 2 bases and at J to 1 base, leaving 13 bases not matched to a gene. This clonotype occurred many times. Its antigen is currently unknown. Sequences were obtained from blood. The clonotype was recovered from a woman aged 60-70 years with Graves' ophthalmopathy. The rearrangement uses TRBV12-3 or TRBV12-4 and TRBJ1-1; 7 nucleotides align to TRBD1. The CDR3, as DNA: TGTGCCAGCAGTTTAAGCTTAGGGACAGCCACCCCGAACACTGAAGCTTTCTTT. As protein: CASSLSLGTATPNTEAFF.